This T cell receptor (beta chain) was identified in a study of blood T cell repertoires in COVID-19. Study information: T cells, B-cell-depleted T cells, or PBMCs supplied cDNA or gDNA.

In this sample, this clone turned up a few times. Original processing methods: Reference gene primers were amplified, and this amplification served to estimate nucleated cell counts. Generated by immunoSEQ multiplex PCR, the TCRdb table keeps only in-frame clones and is missing some. The V and J calls and the clone size are those of that table, but D and trimming were determined from the DNA. The sample records around 35,000 clones, 75% to 90% being singletons. CDR3 length: 12 amino acids. V gave up 5 bases and J gave up 5 bases, with 4 bases separating them. The germline V gene encodes CDR1 SEHNR and CDR2 FQNEAQ (reference sequence).

This receptor was obtained from a human donor in a cohort sampled during active COVID-19. J is TRBJ1-6 and V is TRBV7-9; D remains ambiguous. Sequenced material: peripheral blood. This chain's CDR3 is CASSVNNSPLHF. The CDR3 coding sequence is TGTGCCAGCAGCGTAAATAATTCACCCCTCCACTTT.